These 3 T cell receptor beta chains were all obtained from the same sample, sequenced in a study of T cells in Graves' hyperthyroidism and ophthalmopathy. Amplified TCR beta CDR3 regions derived from RNA transcripts. An initial round of RT-PCR targeting the TCR CDR3 relied on the HTBI primer set. MiXCR was run by TCRdb on the multiplex PCR reads, yielding one entry per CDR3 protein. Of 89,000 or so distinct CDR3 sequences listed, roughly 40% were seen once; the top ten hold 10% to 13%. Sequencing was performed on peripheral blood or thyroid tissue (not recorded which). These receptors were collected from a young woman with Graves' hyperthyroidism.

The chain couples TRBV15 to TRBJ2-7; TRBD1 aligns across 7 bases. With 3 bases clipped from V and 5 bases from J, the junction kept 7 bases outside the gene matches. There are 14 residues in the CDR3. The V gene's germline CDR1 is LNHNV and CDR2 YYDKDF (reference sequence). The CDR3 sequence: CATSSFDRADEQYF. In nucleotides, the CDR3 is TGTGCCACCAGCAGCTTCGACAGGGCGGACGAGCAGTACTTC.

This clonotype was seen more than once but under ten times. This may stem from a read error, because a much larger clone lies one nucleotide away. The chain employs TRBV19 and TRBJ1-4; the D is unclear. The CDR3 length is 13 residues. Germline V gene sequence: CDR1 LNHDA, CDR2 SQIVND (reference sequence). This CDR3 reads CATSRGGVERLFF. As DNA, the CDR3 is TGTGCCACCTCCCGTGGAGGCGTGGAAAGACTGTTTTTT.

This clonotype was seen ten or more times. The gene calls are TRBV19 and TRBJ1-1; no clear D. CDR1 and CDR2 from the germline V gene are LNHDA and SQIVND (reference sequence). V lost 6 bases and J lost 5, with 13 bases in between. CDR3 length: 13 amino acids. This chain's CDR3 is CASRLRARTEAFF. The CDR3, as DNA: TGTGCCAGTAGGTTGAGGGCGCGAACTGAAGCTTTCTTT.